Listed below are T cell receptor beta chains from one sample, sequenced in a study of CD8 T cells in Susac syndrome. One entry per CDR3 protein results from TCRdb running MiXCR on the immunoSEQ multiplex PCR reads. The sample carries approximately 140,000 distinct CDR3 sequences, approximately 79% recorded once. Sequencing was performed on CD8+ T cells from PBMCs. The receptors shown here come from a human donor with multiple sclerosis. The CDR3 runs from the conserved cysteine through the conserved F or W. The D gene is left open where the match is weak. Some rows mark clone size as missing; the rest say once, few, many or name a class of expanded clone.

size	V	J	D	CDR3	DNA
.	TRBV29-1	TRBJ2-1	.	CSVVTYNEQFF	TGCAGCGTAGTGACATACAATGAGCAGTTCTTC
.	TRBV13	TRBJ1-1	.	CASSLEGNTEAFF	TGTGCCAGCAGCTTAGAGGGAAACACTGAAGCTTTCTTT
.	TRBV6-1	TRBJ2-3	TRBD1	CASSERGQGQDTQYF	TGTGCCAGCAGTGAACGGGGACAGGGGCAAGATACGCAGTATTTT
few	TRBV6-1	TRBJ2-3	.	CAISDARTDTQYF	TGTGCCATCAGTGACGCCCGCACAGATACGCAGTATTTT
.	TRBV7-2	TRBJ2-3	TRBD2	CASSFALAGSTDTQYF	TGTGCCAGCAGCTTCGCCCTAGCGGGAAGCACAGATACGCAGTATTTT
.	TRBV4-1	TRBJ2-3	.	CASSQEAGLNTQYF	TGCGCCAGCAGCCAAGAGGCAGGTCTAAATACGCAGTATTTT
.	TRBV7-8	TRBJ2-3	.	CASSSGVFADTQYF	TGTGCCAGCAGCTCCGGGGTTTTCGCAGATACGCAGTATTTT
.	TRBV12-3/TRBV12-4	TRBJ2-7	.	CASRPGPYEQYF	TGTGCCAGCAGACCCGGACCCTACGAGCAGTACTTC
.	TRBV20-1	TRBJ1-2	.	CSARRTGNYGYTF	TGCAGTGCACGAAGGACGGGGAACTATGGCTACACCTTC
.	TRBV28	TRBJ2-7	.	CASRTGQGYYEQYF	TGTGCCAGCCGTACTGGGCAGGGATACTACGAGCAGTACTTC
.	TRBV19	TRBJ2-2	.	CASRSPHTGELFF	TGTGCCAGTAGATCACCCCACACCGGGGAGCTGTTTTTT
once	TRBV29-1	TRBJ2-2	.	CSVVRGTEELFF	TGCAGCGTTGTCCGCGGCACCGAGGAGCTGTTTTTT
few	TRBV6-1	TRBJ2-1	.	CASSETSGDYNEQFF	TGTGCCAGCAGTGAAACCAGCGGAGACTACAATGAGCAGTTCTTC
.	TRBV7-2	TRBJ1-3	.	CASSLGSGNTIYF	TGTGCCAGCAGCTTGGGCTCTGGAAACACCATATATTTT